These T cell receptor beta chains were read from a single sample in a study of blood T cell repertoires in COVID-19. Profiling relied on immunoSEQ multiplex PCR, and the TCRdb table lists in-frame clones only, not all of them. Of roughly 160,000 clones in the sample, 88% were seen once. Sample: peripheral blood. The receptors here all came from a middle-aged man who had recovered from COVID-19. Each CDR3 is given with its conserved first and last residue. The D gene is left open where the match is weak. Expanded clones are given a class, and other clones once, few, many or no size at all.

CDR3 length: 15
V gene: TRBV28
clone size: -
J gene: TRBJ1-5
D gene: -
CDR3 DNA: TGTGCCAGCAGTCCCTTAGCAACGGTGGGTGAGCCCCAGCATTTT
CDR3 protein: CASSPLATVGEPQHF

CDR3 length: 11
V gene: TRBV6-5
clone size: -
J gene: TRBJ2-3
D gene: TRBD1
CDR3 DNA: TGTGCCAGCAGTCGGGACAGGGTGTTGTATTTT
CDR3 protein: CASSRDRVLYF

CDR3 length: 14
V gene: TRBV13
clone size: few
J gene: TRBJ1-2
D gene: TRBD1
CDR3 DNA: TGTGCCAGCAGCCTTGGACAGGGAGCCTATGGCTACACCTTC
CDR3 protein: CASSLGQGAYGYTF

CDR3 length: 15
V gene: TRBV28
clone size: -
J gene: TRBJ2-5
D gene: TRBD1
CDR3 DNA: TGTGCCAGCAAAACACCCGGGACAGCAAAAGAGACCCAGTACTTC
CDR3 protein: CASKTPGTAKETQYF

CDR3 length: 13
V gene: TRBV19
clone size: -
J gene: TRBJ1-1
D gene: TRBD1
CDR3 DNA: TGTGCCAGTAGGGACAGGGGATGGACTGAAGCTTTCTTT
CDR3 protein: CASRDRGWTEAFF

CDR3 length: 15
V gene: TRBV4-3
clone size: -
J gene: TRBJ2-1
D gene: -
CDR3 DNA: TGCGCCAGCAGCCATAATAGTGGAGGGTGGGATGAGCAGTTCTTC
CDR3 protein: CASSHNSGGWDEQFF

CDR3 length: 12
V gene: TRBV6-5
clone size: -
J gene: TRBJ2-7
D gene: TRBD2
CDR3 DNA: TGTGCCAGCAGGGACGGGAGGGGCGAGCAGTACTTC
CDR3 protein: CASRDGRGEQYF

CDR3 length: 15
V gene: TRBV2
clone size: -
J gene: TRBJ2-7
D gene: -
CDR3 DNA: TGTGCCAGCAGAGTTGACAGGCCCAGATCCTACGAGCAGTACTTC
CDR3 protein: CASRVDRPRSYEQYF

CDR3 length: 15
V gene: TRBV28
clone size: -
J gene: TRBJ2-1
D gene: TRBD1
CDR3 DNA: TGTGCCAGCAGTGGGACAGGGCCTTCCTACAATGAGCAGTTCTTC
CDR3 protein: CASSGTGPSYNEQFF

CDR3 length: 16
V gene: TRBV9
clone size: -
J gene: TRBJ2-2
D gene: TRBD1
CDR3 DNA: TGTGCCAGCAGCTCGTCCGGGACAGGGCTTCCCGGGGAGCTGTTTTTT
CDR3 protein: CASSSSGTGLPGELFF

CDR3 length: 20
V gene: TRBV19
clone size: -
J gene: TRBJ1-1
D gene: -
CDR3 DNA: TGTGCCAGTAGCCCCGGGTCTGATCGGGTGGAGTGGACTGAGAACACTGAAGCTTTCTTT
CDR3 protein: CASSPGSDRVEWTENTEAFF

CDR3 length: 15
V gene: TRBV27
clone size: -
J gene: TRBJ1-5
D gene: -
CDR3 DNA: TGTGCCAGCAGTCCCCTACCAGGGCGGAATCAGCCCCAGCATTTT
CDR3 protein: CASSPLPGRNQPQHF

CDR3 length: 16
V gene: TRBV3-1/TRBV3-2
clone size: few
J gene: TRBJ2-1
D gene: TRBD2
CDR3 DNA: TGTGCCAGCAGCCAAGACGGGAGGGCCAACTACAATGAGCAGTTCTTC
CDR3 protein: CASSQDGRANYNEQFF

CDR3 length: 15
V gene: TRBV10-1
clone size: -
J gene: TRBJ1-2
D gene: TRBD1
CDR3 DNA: TGCGCCAGCCTGGGGGCGGACAGGGTAAACTATGGCTACACCTTC
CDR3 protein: CASLGADRVNYGYTF

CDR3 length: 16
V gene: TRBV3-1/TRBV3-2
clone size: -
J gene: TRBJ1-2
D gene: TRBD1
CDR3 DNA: TGTGCCAGCAGCCACCCTACGGACAGGGGAGGAGGTGGCTACACCTTC
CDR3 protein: CASSHPTDRGGGGYTF

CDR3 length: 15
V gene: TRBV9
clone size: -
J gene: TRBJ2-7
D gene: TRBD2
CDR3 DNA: TGTGCCAGCAGCGTCTCTAGCGGGCCCTCCTACGAGCAGTACTTC
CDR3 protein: CASSVSSGPSYEQYF

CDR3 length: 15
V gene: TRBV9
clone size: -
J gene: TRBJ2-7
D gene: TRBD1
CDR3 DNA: TGTGCCAGCAGCGTAGGTGGGACAGCATCATACGAGCAGTACTTC
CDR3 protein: CASSVGGTASYEQYF

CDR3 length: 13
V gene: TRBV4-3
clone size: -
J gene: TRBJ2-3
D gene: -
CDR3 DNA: TGCGCCAGCAGCCAAGATATTGGGGGCACGCAGTATTTT
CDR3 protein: CASSQDIGGTQYF

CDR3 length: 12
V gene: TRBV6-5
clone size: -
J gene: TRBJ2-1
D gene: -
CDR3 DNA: TGTGCCAGCAGTTACTCACGGGATGAGCAGTTCTTC
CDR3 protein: CASSYSRDEQFF

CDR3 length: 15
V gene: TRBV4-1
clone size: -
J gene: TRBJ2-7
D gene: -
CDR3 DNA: TGCGCCAGCAGCCAGGACTTAGGTACCCCCGTCGAGCAGTACTTC
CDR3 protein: CASSQDLGTPVEQYF

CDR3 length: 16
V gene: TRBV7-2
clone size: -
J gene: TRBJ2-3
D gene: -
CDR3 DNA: TGTGCCAGCAGCTCCGCTCTAGTGGGGGGGCAAGATACGCAGTATTTT
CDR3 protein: CASSSALVGGQDTQYF

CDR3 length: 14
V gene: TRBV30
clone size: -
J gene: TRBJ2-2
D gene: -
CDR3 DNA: TGTGCCTGGAGTCTCCAGGGGGGCACCGGGGAGCTGTTTTTT
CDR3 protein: CAWSLQGGTGELFF

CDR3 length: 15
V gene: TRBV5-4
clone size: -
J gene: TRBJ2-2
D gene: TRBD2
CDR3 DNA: TGTGCCAGCAGCTTGGCCCTAGCGGGTACCGGGGAGCTGTTTTTT
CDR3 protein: CASSLALAGTGELFF

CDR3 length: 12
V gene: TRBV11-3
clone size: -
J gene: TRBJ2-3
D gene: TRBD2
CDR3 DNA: TGTGCCAGCAGCGGGGGGGCAGATACGCAGTATTTT
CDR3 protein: CASSGGADTQYF

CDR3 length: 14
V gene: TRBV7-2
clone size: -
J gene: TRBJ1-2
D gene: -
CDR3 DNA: TGTGCCAGCAGCTTAGCGGGGGGGACACGTGGCTACACCTTC
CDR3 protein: CASSLAGGTRGYTF

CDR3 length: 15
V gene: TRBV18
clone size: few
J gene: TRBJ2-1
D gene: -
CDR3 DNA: TGTGCCAGCTCATCTCAGGGTCAAAACGGCAATGAGCAGTTCTTC
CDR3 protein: CASSSQGQNGNEQFF

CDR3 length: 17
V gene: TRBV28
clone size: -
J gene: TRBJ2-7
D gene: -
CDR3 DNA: TGTGCCAGCAGTTTACTGGGGGGGCAGGGCATATACTACGAGCAGTACTTC
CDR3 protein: CASSLLGGQGIYYEQYF

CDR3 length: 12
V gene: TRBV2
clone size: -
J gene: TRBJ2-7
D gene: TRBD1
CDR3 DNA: TGTGCCAGCAGAAGCGACAGGGGAGGGCAGTACTTC
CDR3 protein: CASRSDRGGQYF

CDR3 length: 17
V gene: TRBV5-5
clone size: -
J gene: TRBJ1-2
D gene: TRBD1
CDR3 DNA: TGTGCCAGCAGTTCCTACGCGGGAGGGACAGCACTGTATGGCTACACCTTC
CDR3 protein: CASSSYAGGTALYGYTF

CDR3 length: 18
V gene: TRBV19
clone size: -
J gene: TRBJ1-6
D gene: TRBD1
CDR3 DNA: TGTGCCAGTAGTCTACTTGGGACAGGGATCATTGGCGGTTCACCCCTCCACTTT
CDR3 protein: CASSLLGTGIIGGSPLHF

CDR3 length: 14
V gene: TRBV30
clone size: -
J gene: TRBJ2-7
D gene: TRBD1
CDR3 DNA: TGTGCCTGGAGTGGGACAGGTCGATTCTACGAGCAGTACTTC
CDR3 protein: CAWSGTGRFYEQYF

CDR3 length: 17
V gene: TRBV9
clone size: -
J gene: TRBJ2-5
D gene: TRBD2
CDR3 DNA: TGTGCCAGCAGCGTAGGGGGACTAGCGGGACGGCAAGAGACCCAGTACTTC
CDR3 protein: CASSVGGLAGRQETQYF

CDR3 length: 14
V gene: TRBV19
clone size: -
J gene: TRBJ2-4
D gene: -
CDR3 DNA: TGTGCCAGTAGGAGGGGGGGTCAGAAAGGCATTCAGTACTTC
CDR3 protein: CASRRGGQKGIQYF

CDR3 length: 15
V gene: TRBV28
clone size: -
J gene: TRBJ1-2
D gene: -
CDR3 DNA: TGTGCCAGCAGTTCCCCCCCACAGAATAACTATGGCTACACCTTC
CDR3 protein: CASSSPPQNNYGYTF

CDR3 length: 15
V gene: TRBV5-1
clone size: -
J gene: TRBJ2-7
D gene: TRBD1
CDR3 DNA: TGCGCCAGCAGCTTGTATGGGACAGGGGTCTCCGAGCAGTACTTC
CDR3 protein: CASSLYGTGVSEQYF

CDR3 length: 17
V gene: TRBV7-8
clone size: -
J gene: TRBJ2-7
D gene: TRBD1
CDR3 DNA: TGTGCCAGCAGCCCCTACAGCGGGACAGGGAGCTCCCACGAGCAGTACTTC
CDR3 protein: CASSPYSGTGSSHEQYF

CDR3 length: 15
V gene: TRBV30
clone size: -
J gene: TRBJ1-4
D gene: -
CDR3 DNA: TGTGCCTGGAGTGTAACAGGCCCTCCAGGAGAAAAACTGTTTTTT
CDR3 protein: CAWSVTGPPGEKLFF

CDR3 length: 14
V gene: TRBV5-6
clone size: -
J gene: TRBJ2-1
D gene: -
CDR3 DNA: TGTGCCAGCAGCTTCGGGCAGGGGTTCAATGAGCAGTTCTTC
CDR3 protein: CASSFGQGFNEQFF

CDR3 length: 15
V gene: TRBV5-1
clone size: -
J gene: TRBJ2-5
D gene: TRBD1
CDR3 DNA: TGCGCCAGCAGCTCGAATCAGGGGGCGGGAGAGACCCAGTACTTC
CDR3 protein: CASSSNQGAGETQYF

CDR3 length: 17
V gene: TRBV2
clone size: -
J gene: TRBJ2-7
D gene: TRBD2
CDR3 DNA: TGTGCCAGCAGCCGAGGGACTAGCGGGAGTTCACCCTACGAGCAGTACTTC
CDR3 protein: CASSRGTSGSSPYEQYF

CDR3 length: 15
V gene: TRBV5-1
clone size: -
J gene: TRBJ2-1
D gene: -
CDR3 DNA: TGCGCCAGCAGCCTTGAAACCGGGAGCTACAATGAGCAGTTCTTC
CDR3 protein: CASSLETGSYNEQFF

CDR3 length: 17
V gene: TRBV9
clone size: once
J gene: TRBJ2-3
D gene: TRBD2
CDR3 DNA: TGTGCCAGCAGCGTAGAAATTAGCGGGAGAAGGGCAGATACGCAGTATTTT
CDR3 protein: CASSVEISGRRADTQYF

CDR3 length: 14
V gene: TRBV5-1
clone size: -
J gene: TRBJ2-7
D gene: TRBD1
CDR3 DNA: TGCGCCAGCAGCTTGGGGCAGGGGGCCTACGAGCAGTACTTC
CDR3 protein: CASSLGQGAYEQYF

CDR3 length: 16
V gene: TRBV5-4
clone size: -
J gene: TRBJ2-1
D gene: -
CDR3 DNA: TGTGCCAGCAGCCTCCGTGTTAGCGTGGGCAACAATGAGCAGTTCTTC
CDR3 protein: CASSLRVSVGNNEQFF

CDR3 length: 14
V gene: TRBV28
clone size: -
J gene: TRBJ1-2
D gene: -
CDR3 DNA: TGTGCCAGCAGTTTGGAGGGCAGCCCCTGGAGCTACACCTTC
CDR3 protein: CASSLEGSPWSYTF